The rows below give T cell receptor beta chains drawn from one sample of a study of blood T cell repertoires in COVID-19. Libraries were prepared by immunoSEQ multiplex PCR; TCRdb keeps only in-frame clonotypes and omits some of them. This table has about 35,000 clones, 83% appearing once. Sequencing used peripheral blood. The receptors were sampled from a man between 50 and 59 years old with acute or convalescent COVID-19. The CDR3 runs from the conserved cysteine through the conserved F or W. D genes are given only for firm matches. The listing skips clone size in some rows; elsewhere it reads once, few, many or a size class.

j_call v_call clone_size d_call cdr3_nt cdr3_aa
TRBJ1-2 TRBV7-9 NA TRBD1 TGTGCCAGCAGCACGGGACAGAACTATGGCTACACCTTC CASSTGQNYGYTF
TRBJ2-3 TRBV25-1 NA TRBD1 TGTGCCAGCAGTGGACAGGGCGACACAGATACGCAGTATTTT CASSGQGDTDTQYF
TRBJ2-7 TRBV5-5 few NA TGTGCCAGCAGCTTGGGACAGGCGAACTACGAGCAGTACTTC CASSLGQANYEQYF
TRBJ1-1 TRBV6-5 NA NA TGTGCCAGCAGTTATGCGGGGCGTGAAGCTTTCTTT CASSYAGREAFF
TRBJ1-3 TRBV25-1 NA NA TGTGCCAGCCGTCAGGGCATCTTT CASRQGIF
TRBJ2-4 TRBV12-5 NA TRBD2 TGTGCTAGTGGTTTGTCTCGCGGGAGTGGCAAAAACATTCAGTACTTC CASGLSRGSGKNIQYF
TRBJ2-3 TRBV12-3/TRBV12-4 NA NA TGTGCCAGCAGTTTCGGTGGAGATACGCAGTATTTT CASSFGGDTQYF
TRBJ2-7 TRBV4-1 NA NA TGCGCCAGCAGCCAAGAACGACAGTACTACGAGCAGTACTTC CASSQERQYYEQYF
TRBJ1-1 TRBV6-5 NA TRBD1 TGTGCCAGCAGTTACTCTCAGGGGGTCGGCACTGAAGCTTTCTTT CASSYSQGVGTEAFF
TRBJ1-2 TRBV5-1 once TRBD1 TGCGCCAGCAGCGACAGGGGTGGCTACACCTTC CASSDRGGYTF
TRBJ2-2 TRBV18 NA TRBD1 TGTGCCAGCTCACCCCTAGGACAGGGGACCGGGGAGCTGTTTTTT CASSPLGQGTGELFF
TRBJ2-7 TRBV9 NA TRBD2 TGTGCCAGCAGCGTAGCTCCGGGGGGCTCCTACGAGCAGTACTTC CASSVAPGGSYEQYF
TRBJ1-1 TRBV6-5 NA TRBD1 TGTGCCGGCGGGGACAGCCACACTGAAGCTTTCTTT CAGGDSHTEAFF
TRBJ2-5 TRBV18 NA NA TGTGCCAGCTCACCACTAGCGAGAGGGCAAGAGACCCAGTACTTC CASSPLARGQETQYF
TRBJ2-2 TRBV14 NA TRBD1 TGTGCCAGCAGACCGGACAGGGGCGCCGGGACCGGGGAGCTGTTTTTT CASRPDRGAGTGELFF
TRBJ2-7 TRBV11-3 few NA TGTGCCAGCAGCTTAGATACCGGCTACGAGCAGTACTTC CASSLDTGYEQYF
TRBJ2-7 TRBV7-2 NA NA TGTGCCAGCAGCCCCCTTGTAGGGGGCTCCTACGAGCAGTACTTC CASSPLVGGSYEQYF
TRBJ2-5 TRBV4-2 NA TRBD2 TGTGCCAGCAGCCGACTAGCGGGGATAGGGCAAGAGACCCAGTACTTC CASSRLAGIGQETQYF
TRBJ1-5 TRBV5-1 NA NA TGCGCCAGCAGCTTGTCCGGGGAGGGCAATCAGCCCCAGCATTTT CASSLSGEGNQPQHF
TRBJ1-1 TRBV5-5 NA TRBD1 TGTGCCAGCAGCCCTAGACAGGGAAGACTTGAAGCTTTCTTT CASSPRQGRLEAFF
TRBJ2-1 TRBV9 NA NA TGTGCCAGCAGCAAAGGGGGAAGTGAGCAGTTCTTC CASSKGGSEQFF
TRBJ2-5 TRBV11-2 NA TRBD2 TGTGCCAGCAGCTTAGAGGCCGTGGGGCGGGAGGGTGGAGAGACCCAGTACTTC CASSLEAVGREGGETQYF
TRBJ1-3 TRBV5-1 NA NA TGCGCCAGCAGCTTGGACGCCTCGGGGGGAAACACCATATATTTT CASSLDASGGNTIYF
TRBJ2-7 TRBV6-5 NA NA TGTGCCAGCAGTTACGGGGCCTATTACGAGCAGTACTTC CASSYGAYYEQYF
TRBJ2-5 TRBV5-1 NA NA TGCGCCAGCAAAGGGGAAACGTACCAAGAGACCCAGTACTTC CASKGETYQETQYF
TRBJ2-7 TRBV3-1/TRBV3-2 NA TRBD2 TGTGCCAGCAGCCAGGGTAGCGGGAAGGTGCAGTACTTC CASSQGSGKVQYF
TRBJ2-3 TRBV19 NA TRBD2 TGTGCCAGTAGTCTGGGGACTAGCGGGGGGCCCAGAACAGATACGCAGTATTTT CASSLGTSGGPRTDTQYF
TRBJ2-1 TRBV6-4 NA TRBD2 TGTGCCAGCAGTGACAGAGCGGGACCCTACAATGAGCAGTTCTTC CASSDRAGPYNEQFF
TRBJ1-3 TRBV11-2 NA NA TGTGCCAGCAGCTTCCCCGTCGACGGAGAATCTGGAAACACCATATATTTT CASSFPVDGESGNTIYF
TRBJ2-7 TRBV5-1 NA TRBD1 TGCGCCAGCAGCCCGGAGGGGACAGGTCCTTCCTACGAGCAGTACTTC CASSPEGTGPSYEQYF
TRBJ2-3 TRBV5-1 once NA TGCGCCAGCAGCTTGGCGACAGGATGGCGGGATACGCAGTATTTT CASSLATGWRDTQYF
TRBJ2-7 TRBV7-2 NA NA TGTGCCAGCAGCTTCCTCAGCCAGGGGGGCCACGAGCAGTACTTC CASSFLSQGGHEQYF
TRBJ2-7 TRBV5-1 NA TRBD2 TGCGCCAGCAGCTGGACCGGGGGGAACGAGCAGTACTTC CASSWTGGNEQYF
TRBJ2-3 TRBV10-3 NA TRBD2 TGTGCCATCGGGCTAGCGGGGACTACTAGCACAGATACGCAGTATTTT CAIGLAGTTSTDTQYF
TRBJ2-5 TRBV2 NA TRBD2 TGTGCCATCTTAGCGGGAGTGCCGGAGACCCAGTACTTC CAILAGVPETQYF
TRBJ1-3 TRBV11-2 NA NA TGTGCCAGCAAAAAGTTGGGGGGGGGTGGAAACACCATATATTTT CASKKLGGGGNTIYF
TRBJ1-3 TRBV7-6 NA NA TGTGCCAGCAGCTTAGCGGCGGGGAGTCAGAACTCTGGAAACACCATATATTTT CASSLAAGSQNSGNTIYF
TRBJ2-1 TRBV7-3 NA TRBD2 TGTGCCAGCAGCTTAGGGGGCGGGAGGTCCTTATACAATGAGCAGTTCTTC CASSLGGGRSLYNEQFF
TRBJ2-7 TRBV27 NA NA TGTGCCAGCAGTTTAGAAGCCGGGGGATGGGCACGCGACGAGCAGTACTTC CASSLEAGGWARDEQYF
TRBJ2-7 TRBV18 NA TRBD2 TGTGCCAGCTCACCCGGGACTAGCGGTTCCTACGAGCAGTACTTC CASSPGTSGSYEQYF
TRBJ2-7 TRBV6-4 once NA TGTGCCAGCAGTGACCCCAAGCCTTACGAGCAGTACTTC CASSDPKPYEQYF
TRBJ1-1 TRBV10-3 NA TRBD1 TGTGCCATCAGCGGGACAGGGAGGTTGAACACTGAAGCTTTCTTT CAISGTGRLNTEAFF
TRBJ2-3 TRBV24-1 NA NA TGTGCCACCAGTGACCCTACTCGTTCCGCAGATACGCAGTATTTT CATSDPTRSADTQYF
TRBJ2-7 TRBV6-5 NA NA TGTGCCAGCAGTCCCCGCCAGGGGGGTTCCTACGAGCAGTACTTC CASSPRQGGSYEQYF
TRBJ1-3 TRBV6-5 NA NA TGTGCCAGCAGACGGGGACTGATCTCTGGAAACACCATATATTTT CASRRGLISGNTIYF
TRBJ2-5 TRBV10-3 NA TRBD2 TGTGCCATGAGCGGGGGGGCCAGAGAGACCCAGTACTTC CAMSGGARETQYF
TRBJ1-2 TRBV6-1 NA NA TGTGCCAGCAGTGAAGTCCGGGACAAGAACTATGGCTACACCTTC CASSEVRDKNYGYTF
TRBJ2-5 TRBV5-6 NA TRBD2 TGTGCCAGCAGGGGAAGCGGGAGGGCCCAAGAGACCCAGTACTTC CASRGSGRAQETQYF
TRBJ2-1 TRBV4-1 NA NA TGCGCCAGCAGCCCGCGGGCGGGAAATGCCTACAATGAGCAGTTCTTC CASSPRAGNAYNEQFF
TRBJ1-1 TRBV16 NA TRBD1 TGTGTCAGCAACACAATACAGGGGACTACTGAAGCTTTCTTT CVSNTIQGTTEAFF
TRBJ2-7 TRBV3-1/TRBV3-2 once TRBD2 TGTGCCAGCAGCCTTCGTTTGCGGGGGAGAATCTACGAGCAGTACTTC CASSLRLRGRIYEQYF
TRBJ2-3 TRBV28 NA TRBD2 TGTGCCAGCAGACGCCTAGCGGGAGCCGCAGATACGCAGTATTTT CASRRLAGAADTQYF
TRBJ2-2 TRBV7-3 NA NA TGTGCCAGCAGCCTCGACGGGTTTGCGGGCACCGGGGAGCTGTTTTTT CASSLDGFAGTGELFF